This TCR beta chain was captured by sequencing in a study of T cells in localized non-small cell lung cancer. Points from the study as a whole: The study sequenced only one region of the tumor. As a result, intratumor heterogeneity could not be excluded and remains possible. When the top 100 tumor clones were examined, a median about 60 of them also appeared in the adjacent lung, which was paired and uninvolved. A higher density of T cells in blood coincided with extended overall survival. Clonality peaked in uninvolved adjacent lung rather than tumor.

V was clipped by 4 bases and J by 2 bases; unmatched bases: 7. Germline V gene lookup returns CDR1 SGHNT and CDR2 YYREEE (reference sequence). This CDR3 contains 15 residues. Only in-frame clones appear in the TCRdb table, and some are missing; sequencing was by immunoSEQ multiplex PCR. The table includes around 40,000 clones, roughly 83% detected once. This clone was counted a single time. Its antigen remains unknown. The chain links TRBV5-4 to TRBJ2-5; 8 nucleotides line up with TRBD1. The sequenced sample was PBMCs, obtained before any cancer treatment. This receptor was taken from a man aged 35 to 69 with stage II lung adenocarcinoma. The CDR3 protein is CASSEPDRVQETQYF. The CDR3 nucleotides are TGTGCCAGCAGCGAACCGGACAGGGTACAAGAGACCCAGTACTTC.